This entry is about one T cell receptor (beta chain). Its antigen is not identified. The data were taken from a study of T cell repertoires in cytomegalovirus infection. Study at large: Indications came from public TCR beta signatures; they pointed to CMV infection and to a matching HLA type. Findings and limits, study-wide: Accumulated public TCR beta family frequency recognized individuals carrying CMV together with the relevant HLA. It was HLA-C-restricted CMV-specific TCR beta clonotypes that dominated the response ex vivo.

TCRdb called the reads again in MiXCR, with one record for every CDR3 protein. The sample yields hundreds of thousands of distinct CDR3 sequences, roughly 30% seen once. The J segment lost 7 bases and the V segment lost 6 bases, leaving 16 bases of the junction unmatched. Germline CDR1 reads DFQATT; CDR2 reads SNEGSKA (reference sequence). This CDR3 region has 17 residues. Sequences were obtained from PBMCs. This clonotype originated in a human donor in good health (CMV status not recorded). Some clones in this sample may be carry-over from other donors' samples. The chain joins TRBV20-1 to TRBJ1-6; 9 bases are a match to TRBD1. CDR3 DNA sequence: TGCAGTGCGATCGAATCAGCACAGGGGGCGCGGAATTCACCCCTCCACTTT. Protein: CSAIESAQGARNSPLHF.